This is a list of T cell receptor beta chains from one sample in a study of blood T cell repertoires in COVID-19. Sequencing was performed with immunoSEQ multiplex PCR; in TCRdb, only in-frame clones are kept and a portion is missing. The table has a few hundred thousand clones, roughly 85% seen once. Material: peripheral blood. The source of these receptors is a human donor in a cohort sampled during active COVID-19. CDR3s include the opening cysteine and the closing phenylalanine or tryptophan. A D gene is named only where the DNA matches it firmly. Size values are once, few and many counts, or a class for expanded clones, and some rows have none.

v_gene: TRBV7-9; abundance: NA; j_gene: TRBJ1-1; d_gene: TRBD1; CDR3aa: CASSANRGQTEAFF; CDR3nt: TGTGCCAGCAGCGCAAACAGGGGACAAACTGAAGCTTTCTTT
v_gene: TRBV19; abundance: NA; j_gene: TRBJ1-2; d_gene: NA; CDR3aa: CASRPPFGQTNYGYTF; CDR3nt: TGTGCCAGTAGGCCCCCCTTCGGACAGACCAACTATGGCTACACCTTC
v_gene: TRBV3-1/TRBV3-2; abundance: NA; j_gene: TRBJ1-6; d_gene: TRBD1; CDR3aa: CASSPDWTGNSPLHF; CDR3nt: TGTGCCAGCAGCCCTGACTGGACAGGGAATTCACCCCTCCACTTT
v_gene: TRBV7-9; abundance: NA; j_gene: TRBJ1-5; d_gene: NA; CDR3aa: CASSLEEYKPQHF; CDR3nt: TGTGCCAGCAGCTTAGAGGAGTATAAGCCCCAGCATTTT
v_gene: TRBV18; abundance: NA; j_gene: TRBJ1-3; d_gene: NA; CDR3aa: CASSRRTGAGNTIYF; CDR3nt: TGTGCCAGCTCACGCAGGACGGGGGCTGGAAACACCATATATTTT
v_gene: TRBV25-1; abundance: NA; j_gene: TRBJ1-3; d_gene: NA; CDR3aa: CASSPSGGGVGNTIYF; CDR3nt: TGTGCCAGCAGTCCTTCGGGAGGGGGAGTTGGAAACACCATATATTTT
v_gene: TRBV5-1; abundance: few; j_gene: TRBJ2-3; d_gene: NA; CDR3aa: CASSLGKGNREMQYF; CDR3nt: TGCGCCAGCAGCTTGGGTAAAGGGAACAGGGAGATGCAGTATTTT
v_gene: TRBV6-4; abundance: once; j_gene: TRBJ2-2; d_gene: TRBD1; CDR3aa: CASSEDRATGELFF; CDR3nt: TGTGCCAGCAGTGAGGACAGGGCCACCGGGGAGCTGTTTTTT
v_gene: TRBV4-2; abundance: NA; j_gene: TRBJ1-2; d_gene: NA; CDR3aa: CASSQAQGNGYTF; CDR3nt: TGTGCCAGCAGCCAAGCCCAGGGGAATGGCTACACCTTC
v_gene: TRBV28; abundance: NA; j_gene: TRBJ2-1; d_gene: NA; CDR3aa: CASSPMKAGAYNEQFF; CDR3nt: TGTGCCAGCAGCCCGATGAAGGCAGGGGCCTACAATGAGCAGTTCTTC
v_gene: TRBV7-9; abundance: NA; j_gene: TRBJ1-1; d_gene: NA; CDR3aa: CASSLRGNTEAFF; CDR3nt: TGTGCCAGCAGCTTAAGGGGTAACACTGAAGCTTTCTTT
v_gene: TRBV2; abundance: NA; j_gene: TRBJ2-5; d_gene: NA; CDR3aa: CASSDRGGETQYF; CDR3nt: TGTGCCAGCAGTGATAGGGGAGGCGAGACCCAGTACTTC
v_gene: TRBV6-5; abundance: NA; j_gene: TRBJ2-2; d_gene: NA; CDR3aa: CASLPGAGELFF; CDR3nt: TGTGCCAGCCTACCCGGGGCCGGGGAGCTGTTTTTT
v_gene: TRBV30; abundance: once; j_gene: TRBJ1-1; d_gene: NA; CDR3aa: CAWSVGGPDTEAFF; CDR3nt: TGTGCCTGGAGTGTCGGGGGGCCGGACACTGAAGCTTTCTTT
v_gene: TRBV7-6; abundance: NA; j_gene: TRBJ2-2; d_gene: NA; CDR3aa: CASSLAAGTGELFF; CDR3nt: TGTGCCAGCAGCTTAGCGGCAGGGACCGGGGAGCTGTTTTTT
v_gene: TRBV7-8; abundance: NA; j_gene: TRBJ2-7; d_gene: TRBD2; CDR3aa: CASSPLLAESSYEQYF; CDR3nt: TGTGCCAGCAGCCCCCTCCTAGCGGAGAGCTCCTACGAGCAGTACTTC
v_gene: TRBV2; abundance: once; j_gene: TRBJ2-1; d_gene: TRBD2; CDR3aa: CASSESELPSGVASYNEQFF; CDR3nt: TGTGCCAGCAGTGAATCTGAATTGCCTAGCGGGGTCGCTTCCTACAATGAGCAGTTCTTC
v_gene: TRBV3-1/TRBV3-2; abundance: NA; j_gene: TRBJ2-7; d_gene: NA; CDR3aa: CASSFGRFEQYF; CDR3nt: TGTGCCAGCAGCTTTGGGCGATTCGAGCAGTACTTC